The T cell receptor (beta chain) described here comes from a study of CD8+CD57+ T cells in acquired aplastic anemia. Sequencing was done on patients that had shown CD8+CD57+ cell expansion by flow cytometry. TCR beta VDJ and CDR3 profiling used genomic DNA as template. A single record per CDR3 protein comes from TCRdb applying MiXCR to the reads. The sample holds 150,000 to 200,000 distinct CDR3 sequences, over 40% seen once. Looked up from germline, CDR1 is SGHNT and CDR2 is YYREEE (reference sequence). Deletions cut 2 bases from V and 0 bases from J, with 12 bases between. This CDR3 has 16 amino acids.

The origin of this receptor is a human donor with aplastic anemia. This rearrangement joins TRBV5-4 to TRBJ2-1; tentatively, D is TRBD2 (6 bases). The sequencing sample was made of sorted CD4+, CD8+, or CD8+CD57+ T cells (not recorded which) from PBMCs. CDR3 DNA sequence: TGTGCCAGCAGCTTATCGCGGGGTTCCTCCTACAATGAGCAGTTCTTC. Residues: CASSLSRGSSYNEQFF.